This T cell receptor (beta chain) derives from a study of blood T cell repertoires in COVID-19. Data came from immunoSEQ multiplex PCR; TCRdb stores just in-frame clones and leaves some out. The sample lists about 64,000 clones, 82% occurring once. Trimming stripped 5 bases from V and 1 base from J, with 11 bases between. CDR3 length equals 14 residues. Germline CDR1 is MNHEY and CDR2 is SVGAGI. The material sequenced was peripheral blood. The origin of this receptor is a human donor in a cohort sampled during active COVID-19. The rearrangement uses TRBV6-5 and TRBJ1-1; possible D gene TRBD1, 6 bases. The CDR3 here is CASSPPTGNTEAFF. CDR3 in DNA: TGTGCCAGCAGTCCCCCGACAGGGAACACTGAAGCTTTCTTT.